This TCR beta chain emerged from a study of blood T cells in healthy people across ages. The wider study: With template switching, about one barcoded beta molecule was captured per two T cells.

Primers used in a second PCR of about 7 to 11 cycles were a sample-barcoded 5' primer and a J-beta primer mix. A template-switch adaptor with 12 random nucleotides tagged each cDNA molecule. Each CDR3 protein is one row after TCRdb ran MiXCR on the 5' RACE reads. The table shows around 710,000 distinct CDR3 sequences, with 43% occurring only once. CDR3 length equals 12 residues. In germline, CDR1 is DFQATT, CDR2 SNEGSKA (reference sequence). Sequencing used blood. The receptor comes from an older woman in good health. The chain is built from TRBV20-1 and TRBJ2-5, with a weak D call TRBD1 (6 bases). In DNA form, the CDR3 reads TGCAGCGTAATAAGGGGGCAAGAGACCCAGTACTTC. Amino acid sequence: CSVIRGQETQYF.